The entry that follows covers one T cell receptor beta chain sequence. This specimen belongs to a study of cytomegalovirus exposure and HLA in healthy donors. Researchers ran the PCR with 60 Vbeta and 13 Jbeta primers. Sequenced by immunoSEQ multiplex PCR; TCRdb stores in-frame clones only, minus some. The sample carries approximately 190,000 clones, approximately 80% recorded once. The V and J ends lost 10 bases and 2 bases, in that order; junction bases with no gene match: 10. Germline lookup yields CDR1 SNHLY and CDR2 FYNNEI. The CDR3 runs to 14 residues. The sample comprised PBMCs. J is TRBJ1-1 and V is TRBV2; 7 nucleotides align to TRBD1. This TCR was sampled from a woman under 40 in good health and CMV-seropositive. CDR3 sequence reads: CATLPGTANTEAFF. The CDR3 region has the DNA TGTGCCACCCTCCCCGGGACAGCTAACACTGAAGCTTTCTTT.